This section outlines one T cell receptor beta chain sequence together with its context. Its antigen is unknown. This entry comes from a study of metastatic and nonmetastatic thyroid tumors. Study as a whole: For malignant and benign thyroid patients, tumor or nodule tissue and blood were the sources whose repertoires were compared. General study findings and limits: Across blood and tumor, TCR beta diversity in malignant thyroid tumors was reportedly significantly higher than in benign nodules.

In germline, CDR1 is DFQATT, CDR2 SNEGSKA (reference sequence). V gave up 0 bases and J gave up 7 bases, with 19 bases separating them. There are 15 residues in the CDR3. Authors' methods: A classifier for distant metastasis in papillary thyroid cancer was constructed using CDR3 differences observed across clinicopathological groups. TCRdb ran MiXCR on the PCR reads. The V and J calls and clone size are TCRdb's, not the authors'. The sample lists 20,000 to 25,000 clones; 20% to 25% were seen once. Nobody among the patients had been given any treatment before thyroid surgery. Sequencing was carried out using tumor tissue. The clonotype was recovered from a female donor with papillary thyroid cancer or a benign thyroid nodule (not recorded which). Some clones in this sample may be carry-over from other donors' samples. The chain carries TRBV20-1 and TRBJ2-7; weak D call: TRBD1 (6 bases). CDR3 nucleotide sequence: TGCAGTGCTAGAGATAATGTCCGGACCACAGGGGAGCAGTACTTC. It translates to CSARDNVRTTGEQYF.